A single sample is the source of the 30 T cell receptor beta chains below, sequenced in a study of post-analysis software for immune sequencing data. Regarding the study as a whole: Controls had lower frequencies than patients of about five TRBV segments, which included TRBV5-6, TRBV5-1 and TRBV20-1.

Their antigen targets remain unknown. Prepared TCR beta cDNA libraries contained unique molecular identifiers. TCRdb reprocessed the PCR reads with MiXCR, giving one entry per CDR3 protein. The table lists 800,000 to 950,000 distinct CDR3 sequences, roughly 50% of them singletons. Source material: blood. The source is a girl aged 5-17 years with multiple sclerosis.

J is TRBJ1-2 and V is TRBV7-2; TRBD1 matches at 8 bases. This CDR3 comprises 14 residues. The V gene's germline CDR1 is SGHTA and CDR2 FQGNSA. With 7 bases clipped from V and 6 bases from J, the junction kept 10 bases outside the gene matches. CDR3 region: CASNGKGQGHGYTF. The DNA for the CDR3 is TGTGCCAGCAACGGAAAAGGACAGGGTCATGGCTACACCTTC.

The rearrangement uses TRBV20-1 and TRBJ2-5, with D possibly being TRBD1 (6 bases). This CDR3 has 15 amino acids. Germline loops: CDR1 DFQATT, CDR2 SNEGSKA (reference sequence). Trimming shortened V by 3 bases and J by 5 bases, and 19 bases separated the two germline ends. CDR3 sequence (DNA): TGCAGTGCTAGTAAAGGGACACTCGGTGGGGAGACCCAGTACTTC. Translation: CSASKGTLGGETQYF.

The chain combines TRBV11-2 with TRBJ2-3; a possible D gene is TRBD2 (6 bases). The CDR3 contains 16 residues. Per the germline V gene, CDR1 is SGHAT and CDR2 is FQNNGV. Trimming stripped 3 bases from V and 0 bases from J, with 13 bases between. The CDR3 spells CASSFRRASSTDTQYF. The CDR3 DNA sequence: TGTGCCAGCAGCTTCCGGAGGGCCTCTAGCACAGATACGCAGTATTTT.

This clonotype was counted many times. The V gene is TRBV29-1, the J gene TRBJ2-7; TRBD2 matches at 11 bases. This CDR3 has 14 residues. The germline V gene encodes CDR1 SQVTM and CDR2 ANQGSEA. V lost 7 bases and J lost 3; bases outside the gene matches: 8. In nucleotides, the CDR3 is TGCAGCGCCTCGACTAGCGGGGACTACTACGAGCAGTACTTC. This translates into CSASTSGDYYEQYF.

The genes are TRBV4-1 and TRBJ2-7; D is undetermined. The V gene's germline CDR1 is MGHRA and CDR2 YSYEKL. The V gene lost 2 bases and the J gene lost 0 bases, with 5 bases spanning the gap. This CDR3 comprises 13 residues. CDR3: CASSQPDSYEQYF. CDR3 bases: TGCGCCAGCAGCCAACCTGACTCCTACGAGCAGTACTTC.

V gene TRBV15 combines with J gene TRBJ2-1; D is ambiguous. The V end lost 3 bases, the J end lost 4 bases, and 7 bases lay between the germline ends. The CDR3 covers 13 residues. CDR1 is LNHNV, CDR2 YYDKDF, per germline (reference sequence). The CDR3: CATSRVGYNEQFF. CDR3 in DNA: TGTGCCACCAGCAGGGTCGGGTACAATGAGCAGTTCTTC. The full variable domain, rest sourced from reference TRBV15 and TRBJ2-1, is DAMVIQNPRYQVTQFGKPVTLSCSQTLNHNVMYWYQQKSSQAPKLLFHYYDKDFNNEADTPDNFQSRRPNTSFCFLDIRSPGLGDTAMYLCATSRVGYNEQFFGPGTRLTVL.

This clonotype was seen a few times. The gene calls are TRBV6-5 and TRBJ2-7; TRBD1 or TRBD2 may be the D gene (5 bases each). This CDR3 has 14 residues. V was shortened by 5 bases and J by 0 bases, with 11 bases between the two germline ends. Germline V gene data show CDR1 as MNHEY and CDR2 as SVGAGI. The CDR3 spells CASSQGTVSYEQYF. The CDR3, as DNA: TGTGCCAGCAGTCAAGGGACGGTCTCCTACGAGCAGTACTTC.

The chain links TRBV20-1 to TRBJ2-7; D may match TRBD1 or TRBD2 (7 bases each). V gave up 3 bases and J gave up 1 base, with 22 bases separating them. This CDR3 spans 17 amino acids. The germline V gene encodes CDR1 DFQATT and CDR2 SNEGSKA (reference sequence). The CDR3, as DNA: TGCAGTGCTAGCCGGGGGGAGGGGGCGCGTGCGTCCTACGAGCAGTACTTC. This encodes CSASRGEGARASYEQYF.

The chain has TRBV19 and TRBJ2-7, with TRBD1 matching over 9 bases. The DNA end is more similar to TRBJ2-5, so the J call may be wrong. This CDR3 comprises 16 residues. The germline CDR1 and CDR2 sequences are LNHDA and SQIVND (reference sequence). CDR3 sequence (DNA): TGTGCCAGTAGTATCAGGTCCGGGACAGGGAGAGAGACCCAGTACTTC. Protein product: CASSIRSGTGRETQYF.

This clonotype was observed a few times. The chain recombines TRBV4-1 with TRBJ2-1, with 9 nucleotides matching TRBD1. Germline assignment: CDR1 MGHRA and CDR2 YSYEKL. The V segment lost 1 base and the J segment 7 bases; nucleotides outside the gene matches: 8. The CDR3 spans 16 residues. The CDR3 region has the DNA TGCGCCAGCAGCCAAGGGGGACAGGGAAGGGGTAATGAGCAGTTCTTC. Its translation: CASSQGGQGRGNEQFF.

This chain connects TRBV6-6 to TRBJ2-1; D is possibly TRBD2 (6 bases). V lost 6 bases and J 7 bases, leaving 22 bases between the germline ends. This CDR3 is built from 16 residues. The germline V gene encodes CDR1 MNHNY and CDR2 SVGAGI (reference sequence). The CDR3 DNA follows: TGTGCCAGCAGGCGGGGTGATGGGCCAGGGACGAATGAGCAGTTCTTC. Translating gives CASRRGDGPGTNEQFF.

The J gene is TRBJ2-5, the V gene TRBV5-1, with D perhaps being TRBD1 or TRBD2 (5 bases each). The V and J ends lost 0 bases and 3 bases respectively, with 18 bases between them. The CDR3 extends over 17 amino acids. Germline-derived CDR1 and CDR2 are SGHRS and YFSETQ. The CDR3 DNA is TGCGCCAGCAGCTTGGACCCTGGGACGCAGGTGGAAGAGACCCAGTACTTC. Amino acid sequence: CASSLDPGTQVEETQYF.

This clonotype was observed a single time. This chain joins TRBV5-1 and TRBJ2-3, with TRBD2 as a possible D gene (5 bases). Trimming shortened V by 0 bases and J by 6 bases, and 17 bases separated the two germline ends. Germline CDR1 and CDR2: SGHRS and YFSETQ. This CDR3 has 16 residues. CDR3 amino acids: CASSLVGRPQMDTQYF. CDR3 sequence (DNA): TGCGCCAGCAGCTTGGTAGGGAGACCACAAATGGATACGCAGTATTTT.

V is TRBV20-1 and J is TRBJ1-1; 7 nucleotides align to TRBD1. The CDR3 runs 14 residues. The ends lost 5 bases at V and 1 base at J; junction bases unmatched: 7. The germline V gene encodes CDR1 DFQATT and CDR2 SNEGSKA (reference sequence). The CDR3 nucleotides read TGCAGTGCTTCAGGGGGGGCTACGAACACTGAAGCTTTCTTT. Its protein is CSASGGATNTEAFF.

The CDR3 nucleotides read TGTGCCAGCAGCCTGGAGCCAGGGAGAGGTCAGCCCCAGCATTTT. Its protein product is CASSLEPGRGQPQHF. V usage is TRBV5-5 and J usage is TRBJ1-5; tentative D call: TRBD1 (5 bases). Trimming pared 4 bases from V and 6 bases from J, leaving 17 bases between. The V gene's germline CDR1 is SGHKS and CDR2 YYEKEE (reference sequence). The CDR3 has 15 amino acids.

The V gene is TRBV29-1, the J gene TRBJ2-3; possible D gene TRBD2, 5 bases. Germline assignment: CDR1 SQVTM and CDR2 ANQGSEA. The ends were cut back, 8 bases at V and 0 bases at J, with 21 bases in the middle. This CDR3 has 16 residues. The CDR3 nucleotides are TGCAGCACACTATCCCCCCCAGCGGTTAGCACAGATACGCAGTATTTT. It specifies CSTLSPPAVSTDTQYF.

The chain uses TRBV12-3 or TRBV12-4 and TRBJ2-1; 11 positions agree with TRBD2. Trimming took 0 bases from V and 5 from J; bases not matched to a gene: 0. This CDR3 comprises 15 residues. Here the CDR3 DNA reads TGTGCCAGCAGTTTAGCTAGCGGGAGGGACAATGAGCAGTTCTTC. This encodes CASSLASGRDNEQFF.

V gene TRBV7-9 combines with J gene TRBJ1-2; D is ambiguous. The CDR3 totals 13 residues. The germline V and J ends were trimmed by 2 bases and 6 bases, with 10 bases remaining between them. Germline loops: CDR1 SEHNR, CDR2 FQNEAQ (reference sequence). This CDR3 reads CASSLYREDGYTF. The CDR3 coding sequence is TGTGCCAGCAGCTTATACAGAGAGGATGGCTACACCTTC.

The chain uses TRBV5-1 and TRBJ2-5; 10 bases align to TRBD1. Per the germline V gene, CDR1 is SGHRS and CDR2 is YFSETQ. CDR3 length: 18 residues. The junction had 8 bases not matched to a gene; V was cut back by 0 bases and J by 0 bases. Here the CDR3 reads CASSLAPGTGANQETQYF. CDR3 sequence (DNA): TGCGCCAGCAGCTTGGCGCCTGGGACAGGGGCGAACCAAGAGACCCAGTACTTC.

The rearrangement links TRBV11-1 to TRBJ1-2; D might be TRBD1 (5 bases). CDR1 is SGHAT, CDR2 FQDESV, per germline (reference sequence). The CDR3 totals 17 residues. Trimming pared 6 bases from V and 2 bases from J, leaving 22 bases between. CDR3 residues: CASSPFSGAGSNYGYTF. Written as DNA, the CDR3 is TGTGCCAGCAGTCCATTCTCCGGGGCGGGCAGCAACTATGGCTACACCTTC.

V gene TRBV2 combines with J gene TRBJ2-3, with D possibly TRBD2 on 5 matching bases. The germline CDR1 and CDR2 sequences are SNHLY and FYNNEI. V dropped 6 bases and J dropped 6 bases, with 13 bases sitting between them. This CDR3 has 13 residues. CDR3 sequence reads: CASRRTFTDTQYF. CDR3 DNA: TGTGCCAGCAGAAGGACTTTTACGGATACGCAGTATTTT.

This clonotype has just a few counts. This chain links TRBV5-6 with TRBJ2-1; D is perhaps TRBD1 (6 bases). CDR1 and CDR2 (germline): SGHDT, YYEEEE. V shed 2 bases and J shed 8 bases, with 14 bases lying between them. This CDR3 spans 14 amino acids. The CDR3 spells CASSLPSTGYEQFF. As DNA, the CDR3 is TGTGCCAGCAGCTTACCGTCTACAGGGTATGAGCAGTTCTTC.

J is TRBJ2-1 and V is TRBV29-1; D might be TRBD1 or TRBD2, each matching 6 bases. CDR3 length: 15 residues. Germline V CDR1 and CDR2: SQVTM, ANQGSEA. Trimming removed 7 bases from V and 5 bases from J, with 21 bases in between. This CDR3 reads CSARQPRRGNNEQFF. DNA for the CDR3: TGCAGCGCCCGCCAACCCAGGAGGGGGAACAATGAGCAGTTCTTC.

This chain uses TRBV25-1 with TRBJ2-4; D is uncertain. Trimming left V 1 base short and J 0 bases short, with 7 bases between. CDR3 length: 15 amino acids. Germline CDR1 is MGHDK and CDR2 is SYGVNS. For the CDR3, the DNA is TGTGCCAGCAGTGAATTTACGTTAGCCAAAAACATTCAGTACTTC. Its protein product is CASSEFTLAKNIQYF.

The gene calls are TRBV29-1 and TRBJ1-6, with 10 bases matching TRBD1. CDR3 length equals 14 residues. The germline V gene has CDR1 SQVTM and CDR2 ANQGSEA. V lost 7 bases to trimming and J lost 7 bases; unmatched junction nucleotides: 7. The CDR3 loop reads CSARGQGWNSPLHF. The CDR3 DNA reads TGCAGCGCACGGGGACAGGGGTGGAATTCACCCCTCCACTTT.

This chain joins TRBV7-2 and TRBJ1-1, with D perhaps TRBD1 (5 bases). Germline lookup yields CDR1 SGHTA and CDR2 FQGNSA. The CDR3 extends over 15 amino acids. V was pared by 1 base and J by 1 base, with 10 bases between. CDR3 in DNA: TGTGCCAGCAGCTTAGTAGGGGACCCGAACACTGAAGCTTTCTTT. This translates into CASSLVGDPNTEAFF.

Concerning this clonotype: Germline and junction disagree at one end, which may indicate a read error. The chain is built from TRBV18 and TRBJ2-1; D possibly corresponds to TRBD1 (5 bases). CDR3 length: 17 amino acids. The germline V gene has CDR1 KGHSH and CDR2 LQKENI. The CDR3 loop is CASSPGTGYSSCNEQFF. The CDR3 DNA reads TGTGCCAGCTCACCAGGAACAGGTTACAGCTCCTGCAATGAGCAGTTCTTC.

This clonotype was recorded only once. V usage is TRBV5-1 and J usage is TRBJ1-2; the D gene is possibly TRBD1 (5 bases). V shed 5 bases and J shed 7 bases, with 15 bases lying between them. The CDR3 extends over 13 amino acids. CDR1 SGHRS and CDR2 YFSETQ come from the germline V gene. Here the CDR3 reads CASRGQGVGGYTF. In DNA form, the CDR3 reads TGCGCCAGCAGAGGTCAAGGGGTAGGTGGCTACACCTTC.

The chain links TRBV7-9 to TRBJ2-7; no reliable D call. Matching the DNA end better, TRBJ2-5 makes the J call doubtful. The CDR3 extends over 13 amino acids. Per germline, CDR1 SEHNR and CDR2 FQNEAQ (reference sequence). The CDR3 nucleotides are TGTGCCAGCAGCTTCCCCCAGGACGGGACCCAGTACTTC. This codes for CASSFPQDGTQYF.

The chain employs TRBV11-2 and TRBJ2-1; D unresolved. This CDR3 is built from 13 residues. Trimming took off 1 base at V and 6 bases at J, with 7 bases between the two ends. Germline V gives CDR1 SGHAT, CDR2 FQNNGV. CDR3 loop: CASSLVVFNEQFF. The DNA for the CDR3 is TGTGCCAGCAGCTTAGTTGTGTTCAATGAGCAGTTCTTC.